Sequencing of this T cell receptor beta chain was carried out in a study of blood T cell repertoires in COVID-19. Study-wide background: COVID-19 samples from acute and convalescent phases originated in the United States, Italy and Spain. In each case, the material was cDNA or gDNA derived from T cells, B-cell-depleted T cells, or PBMCs.

Assay: immunoSEQ multiplex PCR; the TCRdb copy retains only in-frame clones and omits some. In the table there are fewer than 500,000 clones, 87% of which are singletons. Per germline, CDR1 KGHSH and CDR2 LQKENI. The germline V and J ends were trimmed by 2 bases and 8 bases, with 9 bases remaining between them. There are 12 residues in the CDR3. This TCR came from a woman in her late teens or twenties with acute COVID-19. V and J are TRBV18 and TRBJ1-2; D remains unclear. The sequenced sample consisted of PBMCs or T cells enriched from blood (not recorded which). The CDR3 reads CASSPERKGYTF. CDR3 DNA: TGTGCCAGCTCACCAGAGAGGAAGGGCTACACCTTC.